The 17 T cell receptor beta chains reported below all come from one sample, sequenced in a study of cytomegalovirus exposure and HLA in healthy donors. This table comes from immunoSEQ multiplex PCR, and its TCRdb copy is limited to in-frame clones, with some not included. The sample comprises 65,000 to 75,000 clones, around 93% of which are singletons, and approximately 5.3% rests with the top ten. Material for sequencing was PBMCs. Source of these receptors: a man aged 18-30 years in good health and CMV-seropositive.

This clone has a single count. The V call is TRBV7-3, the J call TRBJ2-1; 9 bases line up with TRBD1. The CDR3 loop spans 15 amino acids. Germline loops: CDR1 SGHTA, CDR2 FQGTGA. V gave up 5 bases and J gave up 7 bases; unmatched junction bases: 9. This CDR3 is CASSPTGGWGNEQFF. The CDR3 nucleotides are TGTGCCAGCAGCCCCACAGGGGGCTGGGGGAATGAGCAGTTCTTC.

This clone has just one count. The CDR3 coding sequence is TGCAGCGTAGAACCCGGGACTAGCGGAACCTACAATGAGCAGTTCTTC. Its protein product is CSVEPGTSGTYNEQFF. The gene calls are TRBV29-1 and TRBJ2-1, with 11 bases that match TRBD2. This CDR3 region has 16 residues. V shed 6 bases, J shed 2 bases, and the junction held 9 bases outside the gene matches. Germline V gene sequence: CDR1 SQVTM, CDR2 ANQGSEA.

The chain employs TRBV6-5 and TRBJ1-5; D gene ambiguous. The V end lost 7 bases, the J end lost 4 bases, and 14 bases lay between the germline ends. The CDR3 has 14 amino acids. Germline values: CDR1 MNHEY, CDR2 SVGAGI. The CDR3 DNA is TGTGCCAGCACCCAGTCGAACGGGAATCAGCCCCAGCATTTT. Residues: CASTQSNGNQPQHF.

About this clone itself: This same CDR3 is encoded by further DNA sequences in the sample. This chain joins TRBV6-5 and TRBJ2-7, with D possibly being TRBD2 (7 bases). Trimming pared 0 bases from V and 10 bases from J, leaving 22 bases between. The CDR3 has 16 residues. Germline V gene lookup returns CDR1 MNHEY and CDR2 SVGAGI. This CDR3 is CASSYSGGATSPEQYF. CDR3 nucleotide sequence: TGTGCCAGCAGTTACTCTGGGGGGGCGACGAGTCCCGAACAGTACTTC.

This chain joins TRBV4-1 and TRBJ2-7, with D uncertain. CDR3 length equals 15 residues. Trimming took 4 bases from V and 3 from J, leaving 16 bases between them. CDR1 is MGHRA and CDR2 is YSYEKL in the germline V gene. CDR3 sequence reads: CASSRQTSKDYEQYF. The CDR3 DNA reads TGCGCCAGCAGCCGGCAGACAAGCAAAGACTACGAGCAGTACTTC.

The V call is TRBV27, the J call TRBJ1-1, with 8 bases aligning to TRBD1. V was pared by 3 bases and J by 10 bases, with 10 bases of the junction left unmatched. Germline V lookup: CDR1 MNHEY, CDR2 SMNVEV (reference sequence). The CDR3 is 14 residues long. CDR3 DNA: TGTGCCAGCAGTTTGGCAGGGGGCGGAGAAGGAGCTTTCTTT. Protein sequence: CASSLAGGGEGAFF.

The CDR3 sequence is CASSSYRDRGPYEQYF. The CDR3 DNA reads TGTGCCAGCAGCTCATACCGGGACAGGGGGCCCTACGAGCAGTACTTC. The chain recombines TRBV5-4 with TRBJ2-7; the match to TRBD1 covers 12 bases. Per the germline V gene, CDR1 is SGHNT and CDR2 is YYREEE (reference sequence). The CDR3 is 16 amino acids. J was trimmed by 2 bases and V by 3 bases; bases with no gene match: 6.

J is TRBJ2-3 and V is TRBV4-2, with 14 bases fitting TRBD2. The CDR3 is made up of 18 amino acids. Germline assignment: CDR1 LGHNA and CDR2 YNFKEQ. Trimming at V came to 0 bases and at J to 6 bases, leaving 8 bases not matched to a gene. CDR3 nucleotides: TGTGCCAGCAGCCAAGAGGGGACTAGCGGGAGAAGTTGGGATACGCAGTATTTT. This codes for CASSQEGTSGRSWDTQYF.

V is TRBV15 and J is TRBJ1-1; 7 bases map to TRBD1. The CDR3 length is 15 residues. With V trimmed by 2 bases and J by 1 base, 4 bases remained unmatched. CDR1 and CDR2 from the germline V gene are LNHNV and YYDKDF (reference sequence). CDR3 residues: CATSRRQGENTEAFF. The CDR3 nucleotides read TGTGCCACCAGCAGAAGACAGGGAGAGAACACTGAAGCTTTCTTT.

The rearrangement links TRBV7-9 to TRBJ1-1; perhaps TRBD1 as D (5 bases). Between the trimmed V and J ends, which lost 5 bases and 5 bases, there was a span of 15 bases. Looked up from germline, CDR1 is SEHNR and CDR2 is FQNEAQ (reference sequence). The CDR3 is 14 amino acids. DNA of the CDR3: TGTGCCAGCAGCGGGGTCAGGGAAGGTACTGAAGCTTTCTTT. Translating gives CASSGVREGTEAFF.

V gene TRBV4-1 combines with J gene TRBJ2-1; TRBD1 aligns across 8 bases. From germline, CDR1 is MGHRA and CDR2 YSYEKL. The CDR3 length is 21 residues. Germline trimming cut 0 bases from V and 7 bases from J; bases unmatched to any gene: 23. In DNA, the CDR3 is TGCGCCAGCAGCCAAGATAACAGGGGGAGTCTTGGGCGGTCGGGCCGGAATGAGCAGTTCTTC. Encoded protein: CASSQDNRGSLGRSGRNEQFF.

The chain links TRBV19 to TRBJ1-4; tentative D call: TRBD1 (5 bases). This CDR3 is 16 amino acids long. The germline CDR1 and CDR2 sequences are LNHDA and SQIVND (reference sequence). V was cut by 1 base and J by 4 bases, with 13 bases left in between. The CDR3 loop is CASSIGTLKDNEKLFF. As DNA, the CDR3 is TGTGCCAGTAGTATAGGGACACTGAAAGATAATGAAAAACTGTTTTTT.

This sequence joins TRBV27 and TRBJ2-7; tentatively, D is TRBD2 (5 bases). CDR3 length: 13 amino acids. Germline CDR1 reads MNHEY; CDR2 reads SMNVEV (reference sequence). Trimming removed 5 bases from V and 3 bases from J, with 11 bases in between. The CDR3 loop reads CASSRTRDYEQYF. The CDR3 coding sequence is TGTGCCAGCAGTCGGACCCGGGACTACGAGCAGTACTTC.

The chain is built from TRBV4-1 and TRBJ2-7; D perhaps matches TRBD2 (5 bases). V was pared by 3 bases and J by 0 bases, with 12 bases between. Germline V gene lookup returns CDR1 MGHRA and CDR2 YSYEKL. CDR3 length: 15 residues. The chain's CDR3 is CASSQRSRGSYEQYF. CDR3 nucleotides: TGCGCCAGCAGCCAGCGATCCCGGGGCTCCTACGAGCAGTACTTC.

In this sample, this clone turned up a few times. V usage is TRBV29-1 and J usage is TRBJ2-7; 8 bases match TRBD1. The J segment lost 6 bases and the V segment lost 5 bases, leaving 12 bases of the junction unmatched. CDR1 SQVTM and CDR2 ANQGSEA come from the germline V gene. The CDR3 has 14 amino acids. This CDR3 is CSVSSGQGGSEQYF. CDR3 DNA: TGCAGCGTTTCCTCAGGACAGGGTGGGTCCGAGCAGTACTTC.

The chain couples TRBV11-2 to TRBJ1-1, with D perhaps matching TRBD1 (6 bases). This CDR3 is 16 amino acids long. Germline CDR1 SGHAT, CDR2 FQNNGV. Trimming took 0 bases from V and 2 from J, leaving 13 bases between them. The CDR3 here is CASSLDNPDSNTEAFF. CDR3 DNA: TGTGCCAGCAGCTTAGACAACCCGGACAGTAACACTGAAGCTTTCTTT.

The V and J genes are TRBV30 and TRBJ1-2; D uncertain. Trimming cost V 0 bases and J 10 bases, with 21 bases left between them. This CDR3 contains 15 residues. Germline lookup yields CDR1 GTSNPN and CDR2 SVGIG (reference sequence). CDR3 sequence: CAWSVSLRPGSDYTF. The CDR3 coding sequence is TGTGCCTGGAGTGTTTCCCTGCGACCGGGGAGCGACTACACCTTC.